Below, 27 T cell receptor beta chains from the same sample are listed, as sequenced in a study of blood T cell repertoires in COVID-19. The protocol was immunoSEQ multiplex PCR, while the TCRdb copy is restricted to in-frame clones and leaves out a portion. Seen here are approximately 330,000 clones, around 87% observed once, and the top ten hold under 5%. Sequenced material: peripheral blood. These receptors were taken from a woman between 50 and 59 years old with active or convalescent COVID-19.

The rearrangement joins TRBV27 to TRBJ1-6; 7 bases agree with TRBD1. The CDR3 extends over 17 amino acids. Trimming at V came to 5 bases and at J to 5 bases, leaving 12 bases not matched to a gene. In germline, CDR1 is MNHEY, CDR2 SMNVEV (reference sequence). The CDR3 reads CASSSIKGARNNSPLHF. CDR3 in DNA: TGTGCCAGCAGTAGTATCAAGGGGGCAAGGAATAATTCACCCCTCCACTTT.

The chain joins TRBV9 to TRBJ2-7, with 7 bases matching TRBD2. CDR1 SGDLS and CDR2 YYNGEE come from the germline V gene. The ends lost 3 bases at V and 4 bases at J; junction bases unmatched: 7. The CDR3 is 14 residues long. In DNA form, the CDR3 reads TGTGCCAGCAGCGCCTTGGGTAGCGGGTACGAGCAGTACTTC. Translation gives CASSALGSGYEQYF.

The rearrangement joins TRBV4-1 to TRBJ1-3, with 12 bases lining up with TRBD1. With 4 bases clipped from V and 0 bases from J, the junction kept 16 bases outside the gene matches. The CDR3 loop spans 21 amino acids. Germline lookup yields CDR1 MGHRA and CDR2 YSYEKL. For the CDR3, the DNA is TGCGCCAGCAGCCCCTTGGGGGGACAGGGGGCCCTCGCGACCTCTGGAAACACCATATATTTT. This encodes CASSPLGGQGALATSGNTIYF.

The J gene is TRBJ2-1, the V gene TRBV18; tentatively, D is TRBD1 (5 bases). CDR1 and CDR2 from the germline V gene are KGHSH and LQKENI. The CDR3 extends over 13 amino acids. Trimming cost V 3 bases and J 7 bases, with 10 bases left between them. The CDR3 nucleotides are TGTGCCAGCTCACCGCGACAGAGAAATGAGCAGTTCTTC. This translates into CASSPRQRNEQFF.

The rearrangement joins TRBV6-4 to TRBJ2-2; 7 nucleotides agree with TRBD2. The germline V gene has CDR1 MRHNA and CDR2 SNTAGT. The CDR3 runs to 14 residues. With 7 bases clipped from V and 2 bases from J, the junction kept 4 bases outside the gene matches. CDR3 DNA: TGTGCCAGCAAGCGGGACTCTAACACCGGGGAGCTGTTTTTT. Amino acid sequence: CASKRDSNTGELFF.

The rearrangement links TRBV30 to TRBJ1-1, with a weak D call TRBD1 (6 bases). V lost 3 bases, J lost 2 bases, and 7 bases lay in between. CDR3 size: 12 residues. Germline loops: CDR1 GTSNPN, CDR2 SVGIG (reference sequence). In DNA, the CDR3 is TGTGCCTGGAGACAGGGCAACACTGAAGCTTTCTTT. Protein: CAWRQGNTEAFF.

As regards this clone: The junction shows a germline mismatch at one end, possibly a read error. This chain connects TRBV5-4 to TRBJ2-2, with TRBD2 matching 11 bases. The germline CDR1 and CDR2 sequences are SGHNT and YYREEE (reference sequence). This CDR3 is built from 17 residues. In DNA, the CDR3 is TGTGTCAGCAGCTTGGGTGGGTTAGCGGGGGGGCCCGGGGAGCTGTTTTTT. As protein: CVSSLGGLAGGPGELFF.

This rearrangement joins TRBV7-2 to TRBJ1-5, with TRBD1 matching over 10 bases. Trimming at V came to 0 bases and at J to 5 bases, leaving 7 bases not matched to a gene. The germline CDR1 and CDR2 sequences are SGHTA and FQGNSA. This CDR3 comprises 17 residues. The CDR3 DNA sequence: TGTGCCAGCAGCTTAGCAGGACAGGGGGATTCCCATCAGCCCCAGCATTTT. Protein: CASSLAGQGDSHQPQHF.

This sequence joins TRBV20-1 and TRBJ2-3; D might be TRBD1 (6 bases). The CDR3 length is 13 residues. Per the germline V gene, CDR1 is DFQATT and CDR2 is SNEGSKA (reference sequence). Between the trimmed V and J ends, which lost 3 bases and 3 bases, there was a span of 10 bases. The CDR3 spells CSASRQGTDTQYF. The DNA of the CDR3 is TGCAGTGCTAGTCGGCAGGGGACAGATACGCAGTATTTT.

V is TRBV18 and J is TRBJ2-1; 7 bases map to TRBD2. In germline, CDR1 is KGHSH, CDR2 LQKENI. V dropped 4 bases and J dropped 8; count of bases not matched to a gene: 8. The CDR3 contains 14 residues. This CDR3 is CASSRRLARDEQFF. The CDR3 DNA follows: TGTGCCAGCTCACGAAGACTAGCTCGAGATGAGCAGTTCTTC.

Here the CDR3 reads CASSQGGNQPQHF. CDR3 DNA sequence: TGTGCCAGCAGTCAAGGGGGAAATCAGCCCCAGCATTTT. The chain carries TRBV12-3 or TRBV12-4 and TRBJ1-5; perhaps TRBD1 as D (6 bases). Trimming took 5 bases from V and 4 from J, leaving 9 bases between them. The CDR3 loop spans 13 amino acids.

The chain recombines TRBV7-3 with TRBJ2-2; a possible D gene is TRBD1 (6 bases). Trimming shortened V by 4 bases and J by 5 bases, and 8 bases separated the two germline ends. The CDR3 is 13 residues long. Germline CDR1 and CDR2: SGHTA and FQGTGA. The CDR3 DNA reads TGTGCCAGCAGCTGGACAGTTACCGGGGAGCTGTTTTTT. This gives the protein CASSWTVTGELFF.

This clone has more than one count but fewer than ten. The chain is built from TRBV3-1 (or the pseudogene TRBV3-2) and TRBJ1-2, with 10 bases fitting TRBD1. Trimming at V came to 4 bases and at J to 4 bases, leaving 6 bases not matched to a gene. CDR3 length: 15 amino acids. Germline values: CDR1 LGHDT, CDR2 YNNKEL (reference sequence). The DNA of the CDR3 is TGTGCCAGCAGCCCCCGGGACAGGGGAAGCTATGGCTACACCTTC. This translates into CASSPRDRGSYGYTF.

The V call is TRBV7-2, the J call TRBJ1-2; weak D call: TRBD1 (5 bases). The V gene lost 2 bases and the J gene lost 7 bases, with 14 bases spanning the gap. Germline V lookup: CDR1 SGHTA, CDR2 FQGNSA. This CDR3 comprises 14 residues. The CDR3: CASSLSLRGGGYTF. The CDR3 bases are TGTGCCAGCAGCTTATCCCTTAGGGGTGGTGGCTACACCTTC.

The CDR3 spells CASSQTPTYEQYF. CDR3 sequence (DNA): TGTGCCAGCAGTCAGACTCCTACCTACGAGCAGTACTTC. The chain has TRBV6-2 or TRBV6-3 and TRBJ2-7, with D unresolved. With 5 bases removed from V and 2 bases from J, the gap between germline ends came to 10 bases. CDR3 length: 13 residues. The germline gives CDR1 MNHEY, CDR2 SVGEGT.

This clone occurred a few times. The chain couples TRBV5-1 to TRBJ1-2; D is possibly TRBD1 (5 bases). Germline CDR1 and CDR2: SGHRS and YFSETQ. V shed 3 bases and J shed 5 bases, with 17 bases lying between them. The CDR3 has 15 amino acids. The CDR3 protein is CASSSTGLSVYGYTF. CDR3 coding DNA: TGCGCCAGCAGCTCTACAGGCCTCTCCGTTTATGGCTACACCTTC.

The rearrangement links TRBV9 to TRBJ2-4, with TRBD1 matching over 11 bases. The CDR3 extends over 15 amino acids. Germline CDR1 and CDR2: SGDLS and YYNGEE. With V trimmed by 3 bases and J by 8 bases, 7 bases remained unmatched. The CDR3 nucleotides read TGTGCCAGCAGCGCGGGACAGGGGGATCTGGACATTCAGTACTTC. Translation gives CASSAGQGDLDIQYF.

This chain connects TRBV7-2 to TRBJ2-7; TRBD1 agrees at 9 bases. V shed 6 bases, J shed 3 bases, and the junction held 6 bases outside the gene matches. CDR1 and CDR2 (germline): SGHTA, FQGNSA. The CDR3 sequence is 14 residues long. The CDR3 loop reads CASRTTGGDYEQYF. The CDR3 coding sequence is TGTGCCAGCAGGACTACAGGGGGCGACTACGAGCAGTACTTC.

This chain links TRBV20-1 with TRBJ1-2; D gene unclear. Trimming removed 7 bases from V and 3 bases from J, with 9 bases in between. Germline-derived CDR1 and CDR2 are DFQATT and SNEGSKA (reference sequence). The CDR3 runs 11 residues. Written as DNA, the CDR3 is TGCAGTGTCTTAGACTACTATGGCTACACCTTC. Translating gives CSVLDYYGYTF.

The DNA of the CDR3 is TGTGCCAGCAGCTTCGGACTAGCCGGGGAGCTGTTTTTT. This encodes CASSFGLAGELFF. The V and J genes are TRBV7-2 and TRBJ2-2; 7 bases line up with TRBD2. The J segment lost 6 bases and the V segment lost 3 bases, leaving 1 base of the junction unmatched. The CDR3 sequence is 13 residues long. Germline V CDR1 and CDR2: SGHTA, FQGNSA.

V is TRBV24-1 and J is TRBJ2-3, with 7 bases matching TRBD1. Unmatched junction bases numbered 7, after V lost 6 bases and J lost 2 bases. The germline V gene has CDR1 KGHDR and CDR2 SFDVKD. There are 15 residues in the CDR3. CDR3 in amino acids: CATSNPGQFTDTQYF. DNA for the CDR3: TGTGCCACCAGTAATCCGGGACAGTTCACAGATACGCAGTATTTT.

This rearrangement joins TRBV5-1 to TRBJ2-3; 8 bases agree with TRBD2. This CDR3 spans 15 amino acids. The germline CDR1 and CDR2 sequences are SGHRS and YFSETQ. V shed 6 bases and J 1 base; nucleotides not matched to a gene: 7. The CDR3 bases are TGCGCCAGCACCGTCTTTAGCGGGGGCACAGATACGCAGTATTTT. Translation: CASTVFSGGTDTQYF.

The chain has TRBV3-1 (or the pseudogene TRBV3-2) and TRBJ2-7, with TRBD2 as a possible D gene (5 bases). The CDR3 sequence is 15 residues long. CDR1 LGHDT and CDR2 YNNKEL come from the germline V gene (reference sequence). Trimming left V 3 bases short and J 0 bases short, with 12 bases between. The DNA for the CDR3 is TGTGCCAGCAGCCAGGGGAGTACGCCCTCCTACGAGCAGTACTTC. This sequence encodes CASSQGSTPSYEQYF.

The chain carries TRBV4-1 and TRBJ2-7; TRBD2 matches 7 bases. Trimming took 0 bases from V and 6 from J; bases not matched to a gene: 5. Per germline, CDR1 MGHRA and CDR2 YSYEKL. The CDR3 consists of 14 residues. CDR3 sequence reads: CASSQESGTTEQYF. The CDR3 DNA reads TGCGCCAGCAGCCAAGAGAGCGGGACTACCGAGCAGTACTTC.

This clone was picked up one time. The CDR3, as DNA: TGTGCCAGCAGCCCCTCCGGGACAGGGTTCTTGGTCGAGCAGTACTTC. It is translated as CASSPSGTGFLVEQYF. The V and J genes are TRBV7-2 and TRBJ2-7; 9 nucleotides line up with TRBD1. Looked up from germline, CDR1 is SGHTA and CDR2 is FQGNSA. This CDR3 spans 16 amino acids. With V trimmed by 5 bases and J by 6 bases, 14 bases remained unmatched.

The chain recombines TRBV18 with TRBJ2-7; the D gene is possibly TRBD1 (6 bases). This CDR3 contains 13 residues. The germline V and J ends were trimmed by 5 bases and 6 bases, with 14 bases remaining between them. The germline CDR1 and CDR2 sequences are KGHSH and LQKENI. The CDR3 DNA is TGTGCCAGCTCATCAGGGGTAGACAGCGAGCAGTACTTC. Amino acids: CASSSGVDSEQYF. Full variable domain (missing parts from reference TRBV18 and TRBJ2-7): NAGVMQNPRHLVRRRGQEARLRCSPMKGHSHVYWYRQLPEEGLKFMVYLQKENIIDESGMPKERFSAEFPKEGPSILRIQQVVRGDSAAYFCASSSGVDSEQYFGPGTRLTVT.

The rearrangement joins TRBV29-1 to TRBJ2-7; tentatively, D is TRBD2 (5 bases). V was pared by 6 bases and J by 3 bases, with 15 bases between. Germline V gene sequence: CDR1 SQVTM, CDR2 ANQGSEA. The CDR3 loop spans 13 amino acids. Written as DNA, the CDR3 is TGCAGCGTAGCGTCGGGGAGCGGCTACGAGCAGTACTTC. Its translation: CSVASGSGYEQYF.